Below, one TCR beta chain is given with its context. Trimming cost V 3 bases and J 2 bases; bases outside gene matches: 5. Germline V gene sequence: CDR1 LGHNA, CDR2 YSLEER. The CDR3 is 15 residues long. The sample originates from a study of blood T cell repertoires in COVID-19. Turning to the study itself: Acute and convalescent COVID-19 samples came from the United States, Italy and Spain. The cDNA or gDNA used as material had been derived from T cells, B-cell-depleted T cells, or PBMCs.

Libraries were prepared by immunoSEQ multiplex PCR; TCRdb keeps only in-frame clonotypes and omits some of them. The sample comprises roughly 110,000 clones, 85% of which are singletons, and around 13% rests with the top ten. This TCR was sampled from a human donor in a cohort sampled during active COVID-19. Sequencing used peripheral blood. The chain uses TRBV4-3 and TRBJ1-2; 8 bases are a match to TRBD1. CDR3 amino acids: CASSQETGVNYGYTF. The CDR3 bases are TGCGCCAGCAGCCAGGAGACAGGGGTGAACTATGGCTACACCTTC.